Each of the 27 T cell receptor beta chains below was sequenced from the same sample in a study of early T cells in non-severe SARS-CoV-2 infection. MiXCR was run by TCRdb on the 5' RACE reads, yielding one entry per CDR3 protein. The sample consists of about 37,000 distinct CDR3 sequences, 5.4% of them appearing once. Sequencing used whole blood, obtained at baseline. These receptors came from an adult who was a healthcare worker with PCR-confirmed SARS-CoV-2 infection or an uninfected control (not recorded which).

This clonotype was detected a few times. This rearrangement joins TRBV14 to TRBJ1-2, with D perhaps matching TRBD1 (6 bases). This CDR3 is built from 12 residues. V was cut by 1 base and J by 6 bases, with 6 bases left in between. Per the germline V gene, CDR1 is SGHDN and CDR2 is FVKESK. CDR3 nucleotide sequence: TGTGCCAGCAGCCAAGGGGGGCATGGCTACACCTTC. This codes for CASSQGGHGYTF.

This clonotype was seen ten or more times. The chain joins TRBV7-6 to TRBJ2-5, with TRBD2 matching over 11 bases. With 5 bases clipped from V and 4 bases from J, the junction kept 6 bases outside the gene matches. Germline CDR1 is SGHVS and CDR2 is FNYEAQ. The CDR3 runs to 15 residues. CDR3: CASSLDLAGGETQYF. The CDR3 coding sequence is TGTGCCAGCAGCCTGGATCTAGCGGGAGGAGAGACCCAGTACTTC.

This clonotype has at least ten counts. The chain is built from TRBV20-1 and TRBJ2-1; 9 positions agree with TRBD2. Trimming removed 7 bases from V and 7 bases from J; junction bases left unmatched: 14. The CDR3 contains 15 residues. The germline gives CDR1 DFQATT, CDR2 SNEGSKA (reference sequence). The CDR3 reads CSVPGVSGSGNEQFF. The CDR3 DNA follows: TGCAGTGTTCCGGGGGTTAGCGGGAGTGGGAATGAGCAGTTCTTC.

Many counts were recorded for this clonotype. The chain carries TRBV19 and TRBJ2-3; TRBD1 or TRBD2 may be the D gene (7 bases each). Germline lookup yields CDR1 LNHDA and CDR2 SQIVND (reference sequence). V was shortened by 5 bases and J by 1 base, with 19 bases between the two germline ends. The CDR3 contains 17 residues. In DNA, the CDR3 is TGTGCCAGTAGTCCAACGACAGGGAGGGAAGGCACAGATACGCAGTATTTT. Residues: CASSPTTGREGTDTQYF.

The rearrangement links TRBV2 to TRBJ2-1, with D uncertain. The CDR3 sequence is 12 residues long. V was trimmed by 4 bases and J by 7 bases, leaving 8 bases between them. The germline gives CDR1 SNHLY, CDR2 FYNNEI. CDR3 loop: CASSGAVNEQFF. CDR3 DNA sequence: TGTGCCAGCAGTGGGGCAGTGAATGAGCAGTTCTTC. The variable domain in full, with the rest retrieved from reference TRBV2 and TRBJ2-1, is EPEVTQTPSHQVTQMGQEVILRCVPISNHLYFYWYRQILGQKVEFLVSFYNNEISEKSEIFDDQFSVERPDGSNFTLKIRSTKLEDSAMYFCASSGAVNEQFFGPGTRLTVL.

This clonotype was counted at least ten times. This chain joins TRBV6-6 and TRBJ2-1, with D perhaps matching TRBD1 or TRBD2 (6 bases each). The V end lost 0 bases, the J end lost 2 bases, and 14 bases lay between the germline ends. CDR3 size: 17 residues. Germline lookup yields CDR1 MNHNY and CDR2 SVGAGI (reference sequence). CDR3 sequence: CASSYSGGGATYNEQFF. In DNA, the CDR3 is TGTGCCAGCAGTTACTCGGGGGGCGGGGCGACCTACAATGAGCAGTTCTTC.

The chain carries TRBV6-2 or TRBV6-3 and TRBJ1-5; TRBD1 is a possible D gene (6 bases). Trimming pared 6 bases from V and 7 bases from J, leaving 13 bases between. This CDR3 region has 13 residues. CDR1 and CDR2 (germline): MNHEY, SVGEGT. The CDR3 spells CASSPTGLQPQHF. The CDR3 DNA reads TGTGCCAGCAGCCCGACAGGATTACAGCCCCAGCATTTT.

V gene TRBV12-3 or TRBV12-4 combines with J gene TRBJ2-6; 7 bases align to TRBD2. The CDR3 runs 18 residues. J was trimmed by 0 bases and V by 2 bases; bases with no gene match: 7. This CDR3 is CASSLRAGERSGANVLTF. In DNA form, the CDR3 reads TGTGCCAGCAGTTTAAGGGCGGGAGAACGCTCTGGGGCCAACGTCCTGACTTTC.

This clonotype has at least ten counts. This chain connects TRBV6-2 or TRBV6-3 to TRBJ2-7; the match to TRBD2 covers 12 bases. V was clipped by 5 bases and J by 7 bases; unmatched bases: 6. CDR1 MNHEY and CDR2 SVGEGT come from the germline V gene. There are 14 residues in the CDR3. CDR3 sequence (DNA): TGTGCCAGCAGTCGTCGACTAGCGGGAGATGAGCAGTACGTC. Its translation: CASSRRLAGDEQYV.

This clonotype was seen many times. This chain connects TRBV20-1 to TRBJ1-5, with a weak D call TRBD1 (5 bases). V was shortened by 1 base and J by 4 bases, with 14 bases between the two germline ends. CDR1 DFQATT and CDR2 SNEGSKA come from the germline V gene (reference sequence). The CDR3 is 15 residues long. CDR3 sequence (DNA): TGCAGTGCTAGAGCGCCGGGACGGATAAATCAGCCCCAGCATTTT. Residues: CSARAPGRINQPQHF.

This clonotype has ten or more counts. V gene TRBV5-1 combines with J gene TRBJ2-7, with D unclear. The V gene lost 1 base and the J gene lost 5 bases, with 7 bases spanning the gap. Per the germline V gene, CDR1 is SGHRS and CDR2 is YFSETQ. This CDR3 contains 12 residues. CDR3 region: CASSLLSHEQYF. CDR3 sequence (DNA): TGCGCCAGCAGCTTGCTCAGCCACGAGCAGTACTTC.

There are many counts of this clonotype. The gene calls are TRBV6-5 and TRBJ1-6, with D unresolved. Trimming removed 0 bases from V and 11 bases from J, with 8 bases in between. In germline, CDR1 is MNHEY, CDR2 SVGAGI. The CDR3 runs 13 residues. In DNA form, the CDR3 reads TGTGCCAGCAGTTACTCAGGGTCCCCACCCCTCCACTTT. Translation gives CASSYSGSPPLHF.

This clonotype was detected many times. The V call is TRBV7-2, the J call TRBJ2-1; D might be TRBD1 or TRBD2, each matching 5 bases. V was clipped by 2 bases and J by 6 bases, with 14 bases between them. The CDR3 consists of 15 residues. Germline CDR1 reads SGHTA; CDR2 reads FQGNSA. CDR3 residues: CASSLSGHGANEQFF. In nucleotides, the CDR3 is TGTGCCAGCAGCTTATCAGGGCACGGGGCCAATGAGCAGTTCTTC.

This clonotype was found a few times. This chain joins TRBV5-1 and TRBJ2-2; D perhaps matches TRBD2 (6 bases). The CDR3 runs 15 residues. Trimming cost V 2 bases and J 4 bases, with 12 bases left between them. Looked up from germline, CDR1 is SGHRS and CDR2 is YFSETQ. This CDR3 is CASSLEGGATGELFF. Here the CDR3 DNA reads TGCGCCAGCAGCTTAGAGGGAGGCGCCACCGGGGAGCTGTTTTTT.

This clonotype was detected only a few times. V is TRBV21-1 and J is TRBJ2-4; no check of the table's D call, TRBD2, against the DNA was made. TRBV21-1 corresponds to a pseudogene. The CDR3 runs 16 residues. The CDR3 nucleotides are TGTGCCAGCAGCCCCCGCGGGGAGGGGGGCAAAAACATTCAGTACTTC. This translates into CASSPRGEGGKNIQYF.

The chain recombines TRBV28 with TRBJ2-3; D is uncertain. The CDR3 extends over 14 amino acids. CDR1 and CDR2 from the germline V gene are MDHEN and SYDVKM. Between the trimmed V and J ends, which lost 6 bases and 2 bases, there was a span of 12 bases. CDR3 sequence (DNA): TGTGCCAGCAGCTACGGCATTTTCACAGATACGCAGTATTTT. Translated, it gives CASSYGIFTDTQYF.

This clonotype has a count of ten or more. The chain employs TRBV7-9 and TRBJ1-4; D gene uncertain. V was shortened by 2 bases and J by 8 bases, with 6 bases between the two germline ends. The CDR3 is 12 residues long. The V gene's germline CDR1 is SEHNR and CDR2 FQNEAQ (reference sequence). The CDR3: CASSLTAEKLFF. In DNA form, the CDR3 reads TGTGCCAGCAGCTTAACTGCGGAAAAACTGTTTTTT. The variable domain in full, completed from reference TRBV7-9 and TRBJ1-4, reads DTGVSQNPRHKITKRGQNVTFRCDPISEHNRLYWYRQTLGQGPEFLTYFQNEAQLEKSRLLSDRFSAERPKGSFSTLEIQRTEQGDSAMYLCASSLTAEKLFFGSGTQLSVL.

This clonotype was detected many times. This chain links TRBV19 with TRBJ2-5, with 8 bases that match TRBD1. Unmatched junction bases numbered 12, after V lost 6 bases and J lost 6 bases. From germline, CDR1 is LNHDA and CDR2 SQIVND (reference sequence). The CDR3 runs to 15 residues. CDR3 sequence: CASRPPSGQGKTQYF. The CDR3 region has the DNA TGTGCCAGTAGGCCCCCCTCTGGACAGGGAAAGACCCAGTACTTC.

This clonotype was counted ten times or more. A read error may account for a junction end that differs from germline. V and J are TRBV7-7 and TRBJ2-3; possible D gene TRBD2, 6 bases. The length of the CDR3 is 13 residues. Germline V gene data show CDR1 as SSHAT and CDR2 as FNYEAQ (reference sequence). In nucleotides, the CDR3 is TGTGCTAGCAGCGCTAGCGACGCAGATACGCAGTATTTT. Translated, it gives CASSASDADTQYF.

The genes are TRBV5-4 and TRBJ2-5; the match to TRBD2 covers 7 bases. This CDR3 contains 15 residues. Germline trimming cut 5 bases from V and 1 base from J; bases unmatched to any gene: 8. Germline V gene lookup returns CDR1 SGHNT and CDR2 YYREEE (reference sequence). The CDR3 DNA reads as TGTGCCAGCAGTGTCGGAGGACTAGTCCAAGAGACCCAGTACTTC. Translating gives CASSVGGLVQETQYF.

This clonotype was recorded many times. The chain has TRBV12-3 or TRBV12-4 and TRBJ2-7; no clear D. Between the trimmed V and J ends, which lost 4 bases and 2 bases, there was a span of 15 bases. The CDR3 extends over 15 amino acids. The CDR3 DNA reads as TGTGCCAGCAGTTATACGGCCTCTAAGACCTACGAGCAGTACTTC. Protein product: CASSYTASKTYEQYF.

This clonotype was counted many times. This chain links TRBV27 with TRBJ2-7; D may match TRBD1 or TRBD2 (5 bases each). The CDR3 is 16 residues long. Between the trimmed V and J ends, which lost 4 bases and 2 bases, there was a span of 18 bases. CDR1 is MNHEY and CDR2 is SMNVEV in the germline V gene (reference sequence). The CDR3: CASSYRRDPGTYEQYF. The CDR3 DNA sequence: TGTGCCAGCAGTTACCGACGGGACCCTGGGACCTACGAGCAGTACTTC.

Many counts were recorded for this clonotype. The V call is TRBV6-6, the J call TRBJ2-4; weak D call: TRBD2 (5 bases). The CDR3 loop spans 16 amino acids. The V gene's germline CDR1 is MNHNY and CDR2 SVGAGI (reference sequence). The V and J ends lost 2 bases and 1 base respectively, with 12 bases between them. The CDR3 nucleotides are TGTGCCAGCAGTTACGGAGGCCAAGGGGCCAAAAACATTCAGTACTTC. This sequence encodes CASSYGGQGAKNIQYF.

This clonotype has a handful of counts. The chain combines TRBV7-9 with TRBJ2-2; 10 bases map to TRBD1. After removal of 6 bases from V and 4 bases from J, the junction contained 8 bases not matched to a gene. The CDR3 is made up of 16 amino acids. Germline V lookup: CDR1 SEHNR, CDR2 FQNEAQ (reference sequence). The CDR3 loop is CASSNTGTGVTGELFF. The CDR3 region has the DNA TGTGCCAGCAGTAACACCGGGACAGGGGTCACCGGGGAGCTGTTTTTT.

This clonotype was recorded at least ten times. The chain joins TRBV14 to TRBJ2-7; TRBD2 aligns across 11 bases. Germline lookup yields CDR1 SGHDN and CDR2 FVKESK. The CDR3 spans 16 residues. Unmatched junction bases numbered 5, after V lost 1 base and J lost 3 bases. CDR3 in DNA: TGTGCCAGCAGCCAAGTGGGGACTAGCGGAAGCTACGAGCAGTACTTC. The encoded protein is CASSQVGTSGSYEQYF.

V gene TRBV20-1 combines with J gene TRBJ2-6; D is undetermined. V shed 6 bases and J shed 0 bases, with 9 bases lying between them. The CDR3 has 14 residues. In germline, CDR1 is DFQATT, CDR2 SNEGSKA (reference sequence). The DNA for the CDR3 is TGCAGTGCAACTCTAAGCTCTGGGGCCAACGTCCTGACTTTC. Residues: CSATLSSGANVLTF.

The V gene is TRBV3-1, the J gene TRBJ1-6; D perhaps matches TRBD1 (5 bases). Germline-derived CDR1 and CDR2 are LGHDT and YNNKEL (reference sequence). The CDR3 has 17 residues. Trimming took 1 base from V and 7 from J, leaving 17 bases between them. The CDR3 DNA reads TGTGCCAGCAGCCAAGTCTACCCGGGACGGACAAATTCACCCCTCCACTTT. It translates to CASSQVYPGRTNSPLHF.